This entry describes one T cell receptor (beta chain). Antigen unknown. PCR involved 60 Vbeta and 13 Jbeta primers. Libraries were prepared by immunoSEQ multiplex PCR; TCRdb keeps only in-frame clonotypes and omits some of them. The profile shows about 200,000 clones, around 83% of them singletons. The data belong to a study of cytomegalovirus exposure and HLA in healthy donors. The study's findings and limits: The authors excluded some V segments, including TRBV6-2 and TRBV6-3, as indistinguishable. When analyzed later, a missense DCLRE1C variant was found to be linked to TCR beta V- and J-gene trimming. Across donors, sequencing depth was assumed by presence/absence analyses to be roughly uniform.

Germline V gives CDR1 PRHDT, CDR2 FYEKMQ (reference sequence). Trimming cost V 5 bases and J 8 bases; bases outside gene matches: 2. The CDR3 sequence is 12 residues long. Each donor was nominally healthy when sampled (though unrecorded immune exposures were likely). The chain joins TRBV13 to TRBJ2-1; 8 bases map to TRBD1. Sequencing input: PBMCs. The TCR comes from a woman aged 45-65 years in good health and CMV-seropositive. CDR3 sequence: CASSHRGYEQFF. The CDR3 DNA is TGTGCCAGCAGCCACAGGGGGTATGAGCAGTTCTTC. Based on the CDR3 plus reference TRBV13 and TRBJ2-1, the full variable domain is AAGVIQSPRHLIKEKRETATLKCYPIPRHDTVYWYQQGPGQDPQFLISFYEKMQSDKGSIPDRFSAQQFSDYHSELNMSSLELGDSALYFCASSHRGYEQFFGPGTRLTVL.